These T cell receptor beta chains were read from a single sample in a study of identical twins. TCRdb analysed the 5' RACE reads with MiXCR anew, one entry per CDR3 protein. This table has 1.5 million to 2 million distinct CDR3 sequences, about 30% appearing once. The sequenced sample was cord blood. These receptors came from a newborn girl in good health. CDR3s include the opening cysteine and the closing phenylalanine or tryptophan. The order of the fields is D gene, clone size, J gene, V gene, CDR3 DNA, CDR3 protein. The D gene is left open where the match is weak. For some rows the clone size is stated as once, few or many, or as a class when expanded; others skip it.

TRBD1	NA	TRBJ2-7	TRBV6-1	TGTGCCAGCAGTGCTACGGGACAGGGTAGCTACGAGCAGTACTTC	CASSATGQGSYEQYF
NA	few	TRBJ2-4	TRBV10-3	TGTGCCATCAGTGAGCATCCCCCGGTGGAGGCGGGTCTAGGATTAGCCAAAAACATTCAGTACTTC	CAISEHPPVEAGLGLAKNIQYF
TRBD2	NA	TRBJ2-1	TRBV29-1	TGCAGCGTTGAAGCCGTGTCCGCTACTACTAGCGGTCTCTTCCATGAGCAGTTCTTC	CSVEAVSATTSGLFHEQFF
NA	NA	TRBJ2-1	TRBV27	TGTGCCAGCAGTTCTCCCATAGCGGATCTATACAATGAGCAGTTCTTC	CASSSPIADLYNEQFF
NA	NA	TRBJ2-5	TRBV20-1	TGCAGTGCTAGTTTGGACCGGGTCCAAGAGACCCAGTACTTC	CSASLDRVQETQYF
TRBD1	many	TRBJ2-3	TRBV24-1	TGTGCCACCAGTGACCGGACAGGGCGCACAGATACGCAGTATTTT	CATSDRTGRTDTQYF
NA	NA	TRBJ1-1	TRBV4-2	TGTGCCAGCAGCCAAGAACGGACAGTGAACACTGAAGCTTTCTTT	CASSQERTVNTEAFF
NA	few	TRBJ1-2	TRBV5-1	TGTGCCAGCAGTGCCGGGAGGGACTATGGCTACACCTTC	CASSAGRDYGYTF
NA	many	TRBJ1-6	TRBV12-3/TRBV12-4	TGTGCCAGCAGTCTCCGGGACGGCAATTCACCCCTCCACTTT	CASSLRDGNSPLHF
NA	NA	TRBJ1-1	TRBV5-4	TGTGCCAGCAGCTTGGAGGCCAGTTCGAACACTGAAGCTTTCTTT	CASSLEASSNTEAFF
NA	NA	TRBJ1-2	TRBV11-2	TGTGCCAGCAGCTTTCGCTACGGGGATGGCTACACCTTC	CASSFRYGDGYTF
TRBD1	NA	TRBJ1-2	TRBV27	TGTGCCAGCAGTTTAACAGGGGCGCGAAGCTATGGCTACACCTTC	CASSLTGARSYGYTF
TRBD2	NA	TRBJ2-3	TRBV4-2	TGTGCCGGCAGCCACCTAGCGGGAATGGCAGATACGCAGTATTTT	CAGSHLAGMADTQYF
NA	NA	TRBJ2-5	TRBV27	TGTGCCAGCAGTTTTCCGGCGGGATTCCAAGAGACCCAGTACTTC	CASSFPAGFQETQYF
NA	NA	TRBJ2-7	TRBV11-2	TGTGCCAGCAGCTCAGAGTGGGCCTACGAGCAGTCCTTC	CASSSEWAYEQSF
NA	NA	TRBJ2-1	TRBV24-1	TGTGCCGCCAGTGCAGCGGCGGATCAGTTCTTC	CAASAAADQFF
TRBD1	many	TRBJ2-7	TRBV10-3	TGTGCCATCAGTGAGTGGGGACAGGGGTCCTACGAGCAGTACTTC	CAISEWGQGSYEQYF
NA	NA	TRBJ2-7	TRBV4-1	TGCGCCAGCAGCCAAGAGGTCACTAGCTACGAGCAGTACTTC	CASSQEVTSYEQYF
TRBD1	few	TRBJ2-3	TRBV12-5	TGTGCTAGTGGTTCAGGGGGTACGCAGTATTTT	CASGSGGTQYF
NA	few	TRBJ1-4	TRBV7-2	TGTGCCAGCAGCCGAGACAAGGGGGAAAAACTGTTTTTT	CASSRDKGEKLFF
NA	NA	TRBJ2-1	TRBV20-1	TGCAGTGCTGCTATCGGGAGTTCCTACAATGAGCAGTTCTTC	CSAAIGSSYNEQFF
NA	many	TRBJ2-7	TRBV28	TGTGCCAGCAGTTTAACAGGTGGCATTTACGAGCAGTACTTC	CASSLTGGIYEQYF
NA	NA	TRBJ2-3	TRBV5-1	TGCGCCAGCAGCTTGCAGTACCCCACAGATACGCAGTATTTT	CASSLQYPTDTQYF
TRBD2	few	TRBJ2-1	TRBV12-3/TRBV12-4	TGTGCCAGCAGTTTATTAGCGGGAGTCGTTATGGACAATGAGCAGTTCTTC	CASSLLAGVVMDNEQFF
TRBD2	many	TRBJ2-1	TRBV29-1	TGCAGCGTCACCGGGACTAGCGAGACCTACAATGAGCAGTTCTTC	CSVTGTSETYNEQFF
NA	few	TRBJ1-4	TRBV2	TGTGCCAGCAGTGAAGCTAGGAAACTGTTTTTT	CASSEARKLFF
TRBD2	few	TRBJ2-3	TRBV28	TGTGCCAGCAGTTTGGGACTACAAAGGACAGATACGCAGTATTTT	CASSLGLQRTDTQYF
NA	NA	TRBJ1-5	TRBV20-1	TGCAGTGCTAGAGATCGAAGGGTCCGGGGCGGCCCTTATAGCAATCAGCCCCAGCATTTT	CSARDRRVRGGPYSNQPQHF
NA	once	TRBJ1-4	TRBV7-8	TGTGCCAGCAGCTTACGATGGGCCCGTAATGAAAAACTGTTTTTT	CASSLRWARNEKLFF
TRBD1	NA	TRBJ2-5	TRBV7-9	TGTGCCAGCAACACAGGGGGCCAAGAGACCCAGTACTTC	CASNTGGQETQYF
NA	NA	TRBJ2-5	TRBV28	TGTGCCAGCATCGGCGATAAGGGAGCGAAAGAGACCCAGTACTTC	CASIGDKGAKETQYF
NA	many	TRBJ1-1	TRBV9	TGTGCCAGCAGCTCGTACAGGGACACTGAAGCTTTCTTT	CASSSYRDTEAFF
NA	NA	TRBJ2-1	TRBV12-3/TRBV12-4	TGTGCCAGCAGTTTTGGCCAACGGGGCAATGAGCAGTTCTTC	CASSFGQRGNEQFF
NA	NA	TRBJ2-5	TRBV27	TGTGCCACCAGGGGTAGGGGCTTCCGACAAGAGACCCAGTACTTC	CATRGRGFRQETQYF
TRBD1	few	TRBJ1-6	TRBV20-1	TGCAGCGGACAGGCGAGCTCCTATAATTCACCCCTCCACTTT	CSGQASSYNSPLHF
NA	few	TRBJ1-1	TRBV20-1	TGCAGTGCTAGAGATATCGGCGACCACTCGAGGTGGTGGACTGAAGCTTTCTTT	CSARDIGDHSRWWTEAFF
TRBD1	few	TRBJ1-2	TRBV2	TGTGCCAGCAGGGGCCACAGGGGTAACTATGGCTACACCTTC	CASRGHRGNYGYTF